This TCR beta chain is drawn from a study of T cell clonotyping in hematopoietic cell transplantation. Study-level information: Recipient samples before transplant were obtained post-cytoreduction. Study findings and constraints: After transplant, recipient diversity fell while pathologically expanded clonotypes grew through day 180. CD4 and CD8 repertoire contributions could not be separated without sorting.

The trim removed 0 bases at V and 1 base at J, leaving 0 bases unmatched. CDR1 is SGHRS and CDR2 is YFSETQ in the germline V gene. The CDR3 length is 14 residues. Sample time point: recipient sample about 28 days before transplant, after cytoreduction. Comment on this clone: Its specificity is not known.

The protocol was immunoSEQ multiplex PCR, while the TCRdb copy is restricted to in-frame clones and leaves out a portion. The repertoire holds fewer than 100,000 clones, with roughly 95% as singletons. This sample comprised peripheral blood mononuclear cells, obtained before stem cell transplant. The clonotype comes from a woman aged 45-59 years with acute myeloid leukemia. Some clones in this sample may be carry-over from other donors' samples. V and J are TRBV5-1 and TRBJ2-7; 8 bases are a match to TRBD1. CDR3 region: CASSLGDRSYEQYF. For the CDR3, the DNA is TGCGCCAGCAGCTTGGGGGACAGGTCCTACGAGCAGTACTTC.